These 5 T cell receptor beta chains originate from one sample sequenced in a study of OX40 agonist ivuxolimab in advanced cancers. The protocol was immunoSEQ multiplex PCR, while the TCRdb copy is restricted to in-frame clones and leaves out a portion. The data show under 80,000 clones, around 84% seen once. Sequenced here: CD4+ or CD8+ T cells sorted from blood, sampled in a trial of the OX40 agonist ivuxolimab. The source is an adult with an advanced solid tumor such as melanoma, head and neck, liver or kidney cancer.

The genes are TRBV7-9 and TRBJ2-1; TRBD1 matches at 11 bases. This CDR3 spans 18 amino acids. After removal of 5 bases from V and 4 bases from J, the junction contained 13 bases not matched to a gene. CDR1 and CDR2 from the germline V gene are SEHNR and FQNEAQ (reference sequence). The CDR3 DNA follows: TGTGCCAGCAGCCCACTACGAGCGGACAGGGGGCTGTACAATGAGCAGTTCTTC. This translates into CASSPLRADRGLYNEQFF. The full variable domain, with the rest looked up from reference TRBV7-9 and TRBJ2-1, is DTGVSQNPRHKITKRGQNVTFRCDPISEHNRLYWYRQTLGQGPEFLTYFQNEAQLEKSRLLSDRFSAERPKGSFSTLEIQRTEQGDSAMYLCASSPLRADRGLYNEQFFGPGTRLTVL.

This clone appeared a single time. The V gene is TRBV6-5, the J gene TRBJ2-7, with TRBD2 matching over 11 bases. The J segment lost 0 bases and the V segment lost 5 bases, leaving 3 bases of the junction unmatched. CDR3 length: 15 amino acids. The germline V gene encodes CDR1 MNHEY and CDR2 SVGAGI. The CDR3 nucleotides read TGTGCCAGCAGTGGGACTAGCGGTAGCTCCTACGAGCAGTACTTC. This translates into CASSGTSGSSYEQYF.

This clone showed up just once. This sequence joins TRBV5-5 and TRBJ1-3; 7 positions match TRBD1. J lost 4 bases, V lost 1 base, and 5 bases had no gene match. The CDR3 has 15 residues. CDR1 and CDR2 from the germline V gene are SGHKS and YYEKEE (reference sequence). The CDR3 DNA sequence: TGTGCCAGCAGCTTGCTGACAGGGTCAGGAAACACCATATATTTT. It specifies CASSLLTGSGNTIYF.

The chain combines TRBV9 with TRBJ1-4; D gene ambiguous. The CDR3 has 16 amino acids. Germline V gene data show CDR1 as SGDLS and CDR2 as YYNGEE. V lost 0 bases to trimming and J lost 2 bases, with 11 bases between them. The CDR3 region has the DNA TGTGCCAGCAGCGTAGGGGCTCTCGGGACTAATGAAAAACTGTTTTTT. Encoded protein: CASSVGALGTNEKLFF.

The chain carries TRBV6-1 and TRBJ2-7; tentatively, D is TRBD2 (7 bases). With 11 bases removed from V and 7 bases from J, the gap between germline ends came to 18 bases. Germline V CDR1 and CDR2: MNHNS, SASEGT. The CDR3 sequence is 12 residues long. The CDR3 DNA reads as TGTGCCTCTAGGGGGGGGCCATTAGAGCAGTACTTC. It specifies CASRGGPLEQYF.